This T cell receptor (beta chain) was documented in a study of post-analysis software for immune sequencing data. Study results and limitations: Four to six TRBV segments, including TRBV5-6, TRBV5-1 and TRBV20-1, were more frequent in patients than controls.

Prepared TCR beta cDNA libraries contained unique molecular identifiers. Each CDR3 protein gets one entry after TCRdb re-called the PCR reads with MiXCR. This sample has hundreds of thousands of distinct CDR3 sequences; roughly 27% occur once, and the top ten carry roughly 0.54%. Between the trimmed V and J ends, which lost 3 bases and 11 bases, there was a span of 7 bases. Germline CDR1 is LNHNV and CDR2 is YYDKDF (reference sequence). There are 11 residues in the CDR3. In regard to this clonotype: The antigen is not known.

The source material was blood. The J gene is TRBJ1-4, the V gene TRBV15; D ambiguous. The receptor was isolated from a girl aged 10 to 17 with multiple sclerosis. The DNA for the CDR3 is TGTGCCACCAGCAGGGATTTGAAACTGTTTTTT. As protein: CATSRDLKLFF. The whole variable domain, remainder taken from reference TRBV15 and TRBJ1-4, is DAMVIQNPRYQVTQFGKPVTLSCSQTLNHNVMYWYQQKSSQAPKLLFHYYDKDFNNEADTPDNFQSRRPNTSFCFLDIRSPGLGDTAMYLCATSRDLKLFFGSGTQLSVL.